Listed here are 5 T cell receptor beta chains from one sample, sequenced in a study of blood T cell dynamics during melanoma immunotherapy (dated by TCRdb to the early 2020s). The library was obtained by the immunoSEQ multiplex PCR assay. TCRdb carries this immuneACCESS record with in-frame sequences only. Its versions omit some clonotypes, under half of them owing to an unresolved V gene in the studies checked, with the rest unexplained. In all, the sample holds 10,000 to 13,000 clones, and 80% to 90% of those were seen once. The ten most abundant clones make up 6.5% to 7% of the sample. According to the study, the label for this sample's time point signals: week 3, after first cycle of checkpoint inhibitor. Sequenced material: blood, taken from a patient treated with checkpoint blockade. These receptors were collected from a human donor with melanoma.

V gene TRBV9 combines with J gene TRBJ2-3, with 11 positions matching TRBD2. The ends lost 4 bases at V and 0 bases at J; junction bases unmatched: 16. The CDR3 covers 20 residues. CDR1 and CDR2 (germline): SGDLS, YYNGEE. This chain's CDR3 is CASSPNVGLAGGTSTDTQYF. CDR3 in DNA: TGTGCCAGCAGCCCGAACGTGGGGCTAGCGGGGGGTACTAGCACAGATACGCAGTATTTT. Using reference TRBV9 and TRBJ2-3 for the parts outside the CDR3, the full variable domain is DSGVTQTPKHLITATGQRVTLRCSPRSGDLSVYWYQQSLDQGLQFLIQYYNGEERAKGNILERFSAQQFPDLHSELNLSSLELGDSALYFCASSPNVGLAGGTSTDTQYFGPGTRLTVL.

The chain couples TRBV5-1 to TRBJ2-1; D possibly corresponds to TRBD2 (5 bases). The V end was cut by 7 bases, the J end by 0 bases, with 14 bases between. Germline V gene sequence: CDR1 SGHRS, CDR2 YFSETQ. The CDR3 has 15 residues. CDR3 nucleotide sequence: TGCGCCAGCGCGTTAGACTACGCCTCCTACAATGAGCAGTTCTTC. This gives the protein CASALDYASYNEQFF.

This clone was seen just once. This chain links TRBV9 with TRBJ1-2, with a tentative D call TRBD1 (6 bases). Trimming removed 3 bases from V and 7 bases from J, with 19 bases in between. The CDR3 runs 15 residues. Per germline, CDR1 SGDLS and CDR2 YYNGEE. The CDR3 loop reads CASSASPTGATGYTF. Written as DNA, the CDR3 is TGTGCCAGCAGCGCCTCTCCCACGGGGGCAACTGGCTACACCTTC. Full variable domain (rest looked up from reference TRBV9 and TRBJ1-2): DSGVTQTPKHLITATGQRVTLRCSPRSGDLSVYWYQQSLDQGLQFLIQYYNGEERAKGNILERFSAQQFPDLHSELNLSSLELGDSALYFCASSASPTGATGYTFGSGTRLTVV.

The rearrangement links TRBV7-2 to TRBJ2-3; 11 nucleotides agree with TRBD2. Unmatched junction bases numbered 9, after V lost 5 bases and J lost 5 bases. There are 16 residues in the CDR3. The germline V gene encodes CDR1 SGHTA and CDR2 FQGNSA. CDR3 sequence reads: CASSMLAGGLRDTQYF. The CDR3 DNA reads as TGTGCCAGCAGCATGCTAGCGGGGGGCCTTAGAGATACGCAGTATTTT. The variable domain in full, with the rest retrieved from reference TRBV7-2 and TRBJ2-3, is GAGVSQSPSNKVTEKGKDVELRCDPISGHTALYWYRQSLGQGLEFLIYFQGNSAPDKSGLPSDRFSAERTGGSVSTLTIQRTQQEDSAVYLCASSMLAGGLRDTQYFGPGTRLTVL.

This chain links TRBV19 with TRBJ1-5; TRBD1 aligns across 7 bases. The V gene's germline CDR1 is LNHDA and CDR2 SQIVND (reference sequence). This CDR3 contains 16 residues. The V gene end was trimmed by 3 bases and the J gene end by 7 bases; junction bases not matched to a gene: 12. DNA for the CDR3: TGTGCCAGTAGTATCCCGACAGGGACGTACCACCAGCCCCAGCATTTT. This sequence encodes CASSIPTGTYHQPQHF.